This T cell receptor (beta chain) derives from a study of blood T cell repertoires in COVID-19. The assay was immunoSEQ multiplex PCR, and TCRdb's table has in-frame clones only and misses some. The sample carries about 110,000 clones, 80% to 85% recorded once. CDR1 is MDHEN and CDR2 is SYDVKM in the germline V gene. The CDR3 covers 11 residues. The V end lost 6 bases, the J end lost 7 bases, and 9 bases lay between the germline ends. The chain joins TRBV28 to TRBJ2-5; no reliable D call. The sequence was collected from a man between 70 and 80 years old with acute or convalescent COVID-19. The specimen sequenced was peripheral blood. In DNA form, the CDR3 reads TGTGCCAGCAGCTCCAGGTGGACCCAGTACTTC. Its translation: CASSSRWTQYF.